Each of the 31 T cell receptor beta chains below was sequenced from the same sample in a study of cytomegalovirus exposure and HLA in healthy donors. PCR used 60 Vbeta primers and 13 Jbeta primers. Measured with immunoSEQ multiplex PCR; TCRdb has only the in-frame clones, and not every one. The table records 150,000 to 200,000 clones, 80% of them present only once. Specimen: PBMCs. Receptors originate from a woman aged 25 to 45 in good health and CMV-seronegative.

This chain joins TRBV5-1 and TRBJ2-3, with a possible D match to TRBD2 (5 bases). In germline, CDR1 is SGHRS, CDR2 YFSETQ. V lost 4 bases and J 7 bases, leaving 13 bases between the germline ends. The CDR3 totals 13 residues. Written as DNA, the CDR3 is TGCGCCAGCAGCCTTAGACCGGGGAATACGCAGTATTTT. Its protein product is CASSLRPGNTQYF. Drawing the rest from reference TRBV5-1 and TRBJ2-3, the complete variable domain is KAGVTQTPRYLIKTRGQQVTLSCSPISGHRSVSWYQQTPGQGLQFLFEYFSETQRNKGNFPGRFSGRQFSNSRSEMNVSTLELGDSALYLCASSLRPGNTQYFGPGTRLTVL.

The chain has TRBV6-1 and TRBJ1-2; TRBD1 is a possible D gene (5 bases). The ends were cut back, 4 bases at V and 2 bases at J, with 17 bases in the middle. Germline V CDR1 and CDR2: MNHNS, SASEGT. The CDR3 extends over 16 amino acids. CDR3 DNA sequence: TGTGCCAGCAGTGGGCCTTGGGGCCAGAGGAACTATGGCTACACCTTC. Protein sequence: CASSGPWGQRNYGYTF.

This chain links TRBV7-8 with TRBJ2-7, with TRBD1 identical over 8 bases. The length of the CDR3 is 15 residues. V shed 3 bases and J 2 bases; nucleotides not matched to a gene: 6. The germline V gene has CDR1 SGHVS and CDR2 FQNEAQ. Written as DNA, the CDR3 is TGTGCCAGCAGCTTGGACAGGGCCATGCCCTACGAGCAGTACTTC. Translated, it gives CASSLDRAMPYEQYF.

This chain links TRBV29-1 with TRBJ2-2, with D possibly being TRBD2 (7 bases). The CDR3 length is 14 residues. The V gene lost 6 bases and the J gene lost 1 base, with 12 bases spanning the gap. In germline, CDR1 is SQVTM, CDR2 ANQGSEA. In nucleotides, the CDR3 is TGCAGCGTGGGGGGGGGCGTGAACACCGGGGAGCTGTTTTTT. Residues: CSVGGGVNTGELFF.

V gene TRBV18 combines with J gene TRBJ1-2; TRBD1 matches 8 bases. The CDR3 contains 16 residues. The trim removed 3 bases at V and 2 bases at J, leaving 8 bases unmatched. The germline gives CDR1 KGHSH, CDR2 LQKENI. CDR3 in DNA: TGTGCCAGCTCACCTGTTGCAGGGGGCGAGAACTATGGCTACACCTTC. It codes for CASSPVAGGENYGYTF. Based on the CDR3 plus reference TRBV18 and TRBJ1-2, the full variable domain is NAGVMQNPRHLVRRRGQEARLRCSPMKGHSHVYWYRQLPEEGLKFMVYLQKENIIDESGMPKERFSAEFPKEGPSILRIQQVVRGDSAAYFCASSPVAGGENYGYTFGSGTRLTVV.

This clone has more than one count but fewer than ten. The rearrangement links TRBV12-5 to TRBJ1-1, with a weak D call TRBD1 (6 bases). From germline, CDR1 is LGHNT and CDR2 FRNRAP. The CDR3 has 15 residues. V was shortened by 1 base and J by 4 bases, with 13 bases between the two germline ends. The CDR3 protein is CASGLGTLQGTEAFF. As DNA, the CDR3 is TGTGCTAGTGGTTTGGGGACGTTACAGGGCACTGAAGCTTTCTTT.

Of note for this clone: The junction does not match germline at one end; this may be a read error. CDR3 DNA: TGTGCCAGCAGTGAAAGGGGGCGTCCGTTC. Translating gives CASSERGRPF. The chain couples TRBV25-1 to TRBJ2-7, with 7 bases matching TRBD1. The CDR3 has 10 amino acids. Germline CDR1 reads MGHDK; CDR2 reads SYGVNS.

The CDR3 spells CASSTYRTDTQYF. DNA for the CDR3: TGTGCCAGTAGTACCTATCGCACAGATACGCAGTATTTT. The V gene is TRBV19, the J gene TRBJ2-3; D gene uncertain. Germline loops: CDR1 LNHDA, CDR2 SQIVND (reference sequence). The CDR3 runs to 13 residues. With 4 bases removed from V and 1 base from J, the gap between germline ends came to 6 bases.

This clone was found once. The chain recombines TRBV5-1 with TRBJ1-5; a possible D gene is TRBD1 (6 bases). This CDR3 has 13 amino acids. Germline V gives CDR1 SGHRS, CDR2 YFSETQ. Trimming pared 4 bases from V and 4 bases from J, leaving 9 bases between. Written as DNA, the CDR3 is TGCGCCAGCAGCGAACAGGGAAATCAGCCCCAGCATTTT. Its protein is CASSEQGNQPQHF.

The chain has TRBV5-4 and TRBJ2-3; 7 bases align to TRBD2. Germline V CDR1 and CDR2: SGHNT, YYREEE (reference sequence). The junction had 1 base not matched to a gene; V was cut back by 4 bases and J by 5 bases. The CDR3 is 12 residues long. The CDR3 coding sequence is TGTGCCAGCAGCCGGGGGGAAGATACGCAGTATTTT. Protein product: CASSRGEDTQYF.

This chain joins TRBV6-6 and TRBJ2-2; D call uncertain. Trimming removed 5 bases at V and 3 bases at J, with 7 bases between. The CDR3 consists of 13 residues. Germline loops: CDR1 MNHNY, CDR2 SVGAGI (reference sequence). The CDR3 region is CASSRRDTGELFF. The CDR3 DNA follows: TGTGCCAGCAGTCGACGGGACACCGGGGAGCTGTTTTTT.

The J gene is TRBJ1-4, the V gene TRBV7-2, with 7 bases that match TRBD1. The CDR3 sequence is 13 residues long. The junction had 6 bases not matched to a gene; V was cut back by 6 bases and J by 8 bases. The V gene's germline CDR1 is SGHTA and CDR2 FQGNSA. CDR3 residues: CASRQGRGEKLFF. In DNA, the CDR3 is TGTGCCAGCAGACAGGGGCGAGGGGAAAAACTGTTTTTT.

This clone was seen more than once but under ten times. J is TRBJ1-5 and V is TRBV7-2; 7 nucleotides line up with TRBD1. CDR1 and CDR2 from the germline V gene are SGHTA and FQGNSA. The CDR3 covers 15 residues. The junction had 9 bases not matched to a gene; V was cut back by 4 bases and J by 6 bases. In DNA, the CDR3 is TGTGCCAGCAGCTCATCCTTTACAGGGGTTCAGCCCCAGCATTTT. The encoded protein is CASSSSFTGVQPQHF.

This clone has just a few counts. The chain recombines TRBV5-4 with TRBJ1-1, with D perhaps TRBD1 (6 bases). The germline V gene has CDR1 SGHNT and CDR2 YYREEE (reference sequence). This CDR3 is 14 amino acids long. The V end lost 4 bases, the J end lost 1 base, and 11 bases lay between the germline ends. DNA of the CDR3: TGTGCCAGCAGCCAGGGGTTTGGGAACACTGAAGCTTTCTTT. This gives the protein CASSQGFGNTEAFF.

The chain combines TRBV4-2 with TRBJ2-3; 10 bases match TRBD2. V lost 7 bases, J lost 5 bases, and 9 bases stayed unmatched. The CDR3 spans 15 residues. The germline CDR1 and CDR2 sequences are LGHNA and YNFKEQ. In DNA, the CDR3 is TGTGCCAGCACTTCAACTAGCGGGGATAAAGATACGCAGTATTTT. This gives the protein CASTSTSGDKDTQYF.

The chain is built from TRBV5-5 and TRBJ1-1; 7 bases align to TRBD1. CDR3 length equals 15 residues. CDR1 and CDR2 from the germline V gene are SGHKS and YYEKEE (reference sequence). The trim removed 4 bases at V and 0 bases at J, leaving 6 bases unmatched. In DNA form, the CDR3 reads TGTGCCAGCAGCAACGCCGGGACAGTGAACACTGAAGCTTTCTTT. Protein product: CASSNAGTVNTEAFF.

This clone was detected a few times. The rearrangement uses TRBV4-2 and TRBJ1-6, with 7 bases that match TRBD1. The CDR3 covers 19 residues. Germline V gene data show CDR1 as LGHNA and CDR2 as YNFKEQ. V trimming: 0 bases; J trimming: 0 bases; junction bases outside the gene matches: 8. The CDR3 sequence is CASSQEPQGISSYNSPLHF. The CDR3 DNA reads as TGTGCCAGCAGCCAAGAGCCACAGGGGATCAGCTCCTATAATTCACCCCTCCACTTT.

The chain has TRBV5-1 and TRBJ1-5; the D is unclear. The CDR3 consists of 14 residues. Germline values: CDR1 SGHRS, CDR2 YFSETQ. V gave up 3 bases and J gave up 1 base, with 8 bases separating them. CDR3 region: CASSSGTSNQPQHF. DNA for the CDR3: TGCGCCAGCAGCTCGGGAACGAGCAATCAGCCCCAGCATTTT.

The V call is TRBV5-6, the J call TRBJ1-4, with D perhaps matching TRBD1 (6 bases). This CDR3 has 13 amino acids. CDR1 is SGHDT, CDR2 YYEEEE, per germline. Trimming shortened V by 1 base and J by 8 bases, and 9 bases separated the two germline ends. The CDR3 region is CASSLTGTEKLFF. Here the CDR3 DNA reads TGTGCCAGCAGCTTGACAGGGACCGAAAAACTGTTTTTT.

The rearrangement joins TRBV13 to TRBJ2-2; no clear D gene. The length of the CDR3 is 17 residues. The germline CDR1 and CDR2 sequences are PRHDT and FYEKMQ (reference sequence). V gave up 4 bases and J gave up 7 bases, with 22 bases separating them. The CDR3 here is CASSSRYKPLELGELFF. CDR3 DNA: TGTGCCAGCAGCTCCCGCTATAAGCCTCTCGAACTCGGGGAGCTGTTTTTT.

CDR3 in amino acids: CASSTDKNTEAFF. The CDR3 bases are TGTGCCAGCAGTACGGACAAGAACACTGAAGCTTTCTTT. The chain joins TRBV6-6 to TRBJ1-1, with D maybe TRBD1 (5 bases). The CDR3 spans 13 residues. V lost 5 bases, J lost 1 base, and 8 bases lay in between. Germline assignment: CDR1 MNHNY and CDR2 SVGAGI (reference sequence).

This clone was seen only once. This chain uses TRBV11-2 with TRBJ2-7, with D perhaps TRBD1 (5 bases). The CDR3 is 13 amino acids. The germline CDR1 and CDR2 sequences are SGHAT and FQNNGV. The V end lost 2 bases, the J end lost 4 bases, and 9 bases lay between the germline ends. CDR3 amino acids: CASSLSGLYEQYF. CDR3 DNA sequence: TGTGCCAGCAGCTTATCAGGGTTGTACGAGCAGTACTTC.

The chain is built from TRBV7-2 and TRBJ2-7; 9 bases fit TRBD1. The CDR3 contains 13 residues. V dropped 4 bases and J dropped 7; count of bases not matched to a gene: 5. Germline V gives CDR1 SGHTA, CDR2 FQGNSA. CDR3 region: CASSWDRAEEQYF. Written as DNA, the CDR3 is TGTGCCAGCAGCTGGGACAGGGCTGAAGAGCAGTACTTC.

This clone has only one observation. The CDR3 loop is CASSPLAGGQTDTQYF. CDR3 in DNA: TGTGCCAGCTCACCGCTAGCGGGGGGGCAGACAGATACGCAGTATTTT. The rearrangement joins TRBV18 to TRBJ2-3; the match to TRBD2 covers 12 bases. CDR3 length equals 16 residues. Trimming removed 3 bases from V and 3 bases from J; junction bases left unmatched: 4. CDR1 KGHSH and CDR2 LQKENI come from the germline V gene.

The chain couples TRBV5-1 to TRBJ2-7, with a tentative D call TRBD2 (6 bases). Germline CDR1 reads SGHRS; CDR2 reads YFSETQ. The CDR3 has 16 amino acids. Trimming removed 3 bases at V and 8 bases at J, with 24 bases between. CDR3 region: CASSSGDRGLPGKQYF. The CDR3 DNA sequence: TGCGCCAGCAGCTCGGGGGATCGAGGCCTTCCTGGGAAGCAGTACTTC.

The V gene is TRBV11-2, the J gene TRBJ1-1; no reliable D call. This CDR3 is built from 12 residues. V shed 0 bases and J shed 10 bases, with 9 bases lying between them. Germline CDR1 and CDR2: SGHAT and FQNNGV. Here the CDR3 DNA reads TGTGCCAGCAGCTTAGATACCGGGAGAGCTTTCTTT. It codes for CASSLDTGRAFF.

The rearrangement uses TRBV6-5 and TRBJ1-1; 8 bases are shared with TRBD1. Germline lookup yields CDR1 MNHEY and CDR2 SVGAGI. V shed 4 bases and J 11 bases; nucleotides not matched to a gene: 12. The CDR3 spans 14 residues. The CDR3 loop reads CASSSQQGGVRAFF. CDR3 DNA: TGTGCCAGCAGTTCGCAACAGGGGGGGGTACGGGCTTTCTTT.

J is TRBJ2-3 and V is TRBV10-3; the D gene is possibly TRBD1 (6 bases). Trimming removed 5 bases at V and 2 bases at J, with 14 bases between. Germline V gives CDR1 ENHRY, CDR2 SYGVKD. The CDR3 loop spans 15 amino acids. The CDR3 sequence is CAISPPAGATDTQYF. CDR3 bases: TGTGCCATCAGTCCACCGGCAGGGGCCACAGATACGCAGTATTTT.

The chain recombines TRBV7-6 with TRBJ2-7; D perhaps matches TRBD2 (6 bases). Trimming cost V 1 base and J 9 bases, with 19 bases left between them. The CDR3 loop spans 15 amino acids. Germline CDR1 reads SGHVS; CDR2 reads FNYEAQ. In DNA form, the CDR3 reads TGTGCCAGCAGCTTAGGGTCGGGGGACTCTACGGGGCAGTACTTC. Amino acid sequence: CASSLGSGDSTGQYF.

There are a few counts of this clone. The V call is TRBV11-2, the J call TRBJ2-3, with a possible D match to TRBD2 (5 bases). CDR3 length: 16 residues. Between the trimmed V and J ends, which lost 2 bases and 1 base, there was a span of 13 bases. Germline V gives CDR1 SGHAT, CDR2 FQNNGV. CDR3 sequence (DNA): TGTGCCAGCAGCTTAACCGAACTAGGGCGCACAGATACGCAGTATTTT. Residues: CASSLTELGRTDTQYF.

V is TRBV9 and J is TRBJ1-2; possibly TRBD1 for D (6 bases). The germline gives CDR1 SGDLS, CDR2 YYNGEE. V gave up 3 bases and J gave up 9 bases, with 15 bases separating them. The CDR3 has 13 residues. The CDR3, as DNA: TGTGCCAGCAGCGCCCTACAGGGAAGTCGCTACACCTTC. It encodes CASSALQGSRYTF.